Included here is one T cell receptor (beta chain) sequence, with context. The data stem from a study of regulatory T cells in long-lasting Graves disease. HTBI primers from iRepertoire and Arm-PCR of CDR3 regions yielded the TCR beta libraries. TCRdb used MiXCR to reprocess the multiplex PCR reads, holding one entry per CDR3 protein. The sample records about 360,000 distinct CDR3 sequences, about 16% being singletons. Described time point: newly diagnosed GD, antithyroid drugs for less than 3 months. The authors made the TCR library using RNA they extracted from PBMCs. The data were also submitted as part of a second study, on T cells in Graves' hyperthyroidism and ophthalmopathy. Turning to that study: Orbital computed tomography, thyroid ultrasound, serum thyroxine and TRAb, and clinical symptoms together informed the diagnoses. When the TCR CDR3 underwent first-round RT-PCR, the HTBI primer set was used.

The starting material was peripheral blood mononuclear cells (PBMCs), obtained at new diagnosis, from a patient treated with antithyroid drugs. The clonotype was recovered from a woman under 30 with Graves disease.

CDR3 coding DNA: TGTGCCAGCAGCCCCCCCCGGGACAGGGAAAACTATGGCTACACCTTC. It translates to CASSPPRDRENYGYTF. The chain combines TRBV7-8 with TRBJ1-2; 9 bases are shared with TRBD1. The V and J ends lost 5 bases and 2 bases, in that order; junction bases with no gene match: 9. The length of the CDR3 is 16 residues. Germline V gene data show CDR1 as SGHVS and CDR2 as FQNEAQ. The full variable domain, rest sourced from reference TRBV7-8 and TRBJ1-2, is GAGVSQSPRYKVAKRGQDVALRCDPISGHVSLFWYQQALGQGPEFLTYFQNEAQLDKSGLPSDRFFAERPEGSVSTLKIQRTQQEDSAVYLCASSPPRDRENYGYTFGSGTRLTVV.